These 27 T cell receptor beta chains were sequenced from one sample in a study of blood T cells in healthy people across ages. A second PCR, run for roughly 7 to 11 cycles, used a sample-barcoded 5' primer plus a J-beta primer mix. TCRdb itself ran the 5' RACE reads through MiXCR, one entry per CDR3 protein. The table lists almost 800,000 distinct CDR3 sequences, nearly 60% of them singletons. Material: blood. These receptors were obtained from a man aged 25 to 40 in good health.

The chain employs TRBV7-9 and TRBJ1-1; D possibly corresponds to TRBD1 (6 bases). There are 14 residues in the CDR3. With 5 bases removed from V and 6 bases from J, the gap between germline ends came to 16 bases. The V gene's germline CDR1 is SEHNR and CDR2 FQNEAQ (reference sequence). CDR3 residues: CASSSRGLRAEAFF. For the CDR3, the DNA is TGTGCCAGCAGCAGCCGGGGGCTAAGGGCTGAAGCTTTCTTT.

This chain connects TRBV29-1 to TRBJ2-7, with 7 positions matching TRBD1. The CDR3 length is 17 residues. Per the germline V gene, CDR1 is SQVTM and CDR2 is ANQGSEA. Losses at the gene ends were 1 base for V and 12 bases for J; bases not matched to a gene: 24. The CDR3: CSVEAVAGGRSHETRYF. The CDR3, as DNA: TGCAGCGTTGAAGCAGTAGCAGGGGGTCGCAGTCACGAGACCCGGTACTTC.

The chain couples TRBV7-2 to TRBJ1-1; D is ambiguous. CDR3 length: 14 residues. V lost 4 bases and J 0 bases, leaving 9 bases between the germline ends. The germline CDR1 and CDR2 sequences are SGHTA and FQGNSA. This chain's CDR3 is CASSSQTLNTEAFF. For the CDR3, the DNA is TGTGCCAGCAGCTCCCAAACATTGAACACTGAAGCTTTCTTT.

This CDR3 is CASSLVRQVSYNEQFF. CDR3 nucleotide sequence: TGTGCCAGCAGCTTAGTTCGGCAGGTCTCCTACAATGAGCAGTTCTTC. V and J are TRBV7-9 and TRBJ2-1; no reliable D call. V gave up 1 base and J gave up 0 bases, with 10 bases separating them. CDR3 length: 16 amino acids. From germline, CDR1 is SEHNR and CDR2 FQNEAQ (reference sequence).

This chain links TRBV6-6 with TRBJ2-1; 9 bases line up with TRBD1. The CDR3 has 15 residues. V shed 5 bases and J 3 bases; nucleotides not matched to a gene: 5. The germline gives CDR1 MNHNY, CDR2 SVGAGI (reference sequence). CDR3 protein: CASSGRDRDYNEQFF. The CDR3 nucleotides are TGTGCCAGCAGTGGTAGGGACAGGGACTACAATGAGCAGTTCTTC.

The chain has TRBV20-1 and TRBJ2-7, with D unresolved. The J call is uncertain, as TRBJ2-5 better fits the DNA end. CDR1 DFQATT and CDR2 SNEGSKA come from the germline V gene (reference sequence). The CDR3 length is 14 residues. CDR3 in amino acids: CSARVRKEGETQYF. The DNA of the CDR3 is TGCAGTGCTAGAGTCAGGAAGGAAGGGGAGACCCAGTACTTC.

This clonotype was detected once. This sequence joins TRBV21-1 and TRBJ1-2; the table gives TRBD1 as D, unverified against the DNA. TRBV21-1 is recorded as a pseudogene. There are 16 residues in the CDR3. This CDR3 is CASSKLSQGPNYGYTF. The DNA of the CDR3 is TGTGCCAGCAGCAAATTAAGTCAGGGACCTAACTATGGCTACACCTTC.

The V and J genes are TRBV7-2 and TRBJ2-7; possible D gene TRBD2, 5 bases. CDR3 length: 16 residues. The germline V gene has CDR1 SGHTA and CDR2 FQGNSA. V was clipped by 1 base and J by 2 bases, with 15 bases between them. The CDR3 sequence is CASSLGAGIPPYEQYF. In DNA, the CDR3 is TGTGCCAGCAGCTTAGGCGCGGGCATCCCACCCTACGAGCAGTACTTC.

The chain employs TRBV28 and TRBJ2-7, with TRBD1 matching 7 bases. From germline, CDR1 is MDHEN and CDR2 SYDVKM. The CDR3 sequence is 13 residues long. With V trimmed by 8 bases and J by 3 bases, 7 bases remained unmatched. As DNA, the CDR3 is TGTGCCAGCGGGTCGGGACAGAACTACGAGCAGTACTTC. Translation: CASGSGQNYEQYF.

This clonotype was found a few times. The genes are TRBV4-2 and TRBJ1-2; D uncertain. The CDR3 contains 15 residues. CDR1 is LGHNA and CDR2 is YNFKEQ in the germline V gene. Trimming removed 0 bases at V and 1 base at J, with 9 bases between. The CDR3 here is CASSQDGVFNYGYTF. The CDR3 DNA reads TGTGCCAGCAGCCAAGATGGGGTTTTTAACTATGGCTACACCTTC.

CDR3 sequence reads: CATSGNKGTTDTQYF. Written as DNA, the CDR3 is TGTGCCACCAGCGGGAATAAGGGGACCACAGATACGCAGTATTTT. The chain combines TRBV15 with TRBJ2-3; D could derive from TRBD1 or TRBD2 (5 bases each). Germline-derived CDR1 and CDR2 are LNHNV and YYDKDF (reference sequence). This CDR3 comprises 15 residues. V was pared by 5 bases and J by 2 bases, with 14 bases between.

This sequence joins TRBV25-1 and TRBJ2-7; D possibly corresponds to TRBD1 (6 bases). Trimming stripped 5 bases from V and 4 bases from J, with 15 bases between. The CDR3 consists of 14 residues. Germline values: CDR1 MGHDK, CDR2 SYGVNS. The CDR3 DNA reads TGTGCCAGCAGTCGGGGCAGGGGTGGATACGAGCAGTACTTC. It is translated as CASSRGRGGYEQYF.

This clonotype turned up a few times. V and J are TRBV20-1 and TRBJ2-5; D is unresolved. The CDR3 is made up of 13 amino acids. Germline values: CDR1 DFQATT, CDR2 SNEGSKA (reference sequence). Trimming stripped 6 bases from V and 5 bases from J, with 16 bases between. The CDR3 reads CSARLVSWETQYF. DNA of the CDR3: TGCAGTGCCCGACTCGTTTCTTGGGAGACCCAGTACTTC.

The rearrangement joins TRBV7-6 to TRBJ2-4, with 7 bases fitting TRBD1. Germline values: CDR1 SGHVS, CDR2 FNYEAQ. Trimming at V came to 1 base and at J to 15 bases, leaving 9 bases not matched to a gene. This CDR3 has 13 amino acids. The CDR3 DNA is TGTGCCAGCAGCTTAGTTGTGGGACAGCAAGCGTACTTC. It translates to CASSLVVGQQAYF.

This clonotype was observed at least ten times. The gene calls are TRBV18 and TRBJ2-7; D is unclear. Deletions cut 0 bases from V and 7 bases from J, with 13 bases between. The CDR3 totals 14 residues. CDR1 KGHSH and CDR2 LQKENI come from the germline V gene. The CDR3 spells CASSPPVLPGEQYF. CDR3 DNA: TGTGCCAGCTCACCACCGGTCCTCCCTGGGGAGCAGTACTTC.

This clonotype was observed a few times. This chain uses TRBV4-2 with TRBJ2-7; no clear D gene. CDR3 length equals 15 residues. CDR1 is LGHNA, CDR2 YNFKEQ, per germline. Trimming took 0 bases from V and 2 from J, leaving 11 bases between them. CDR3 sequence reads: CASSQEAGSPYEQYF. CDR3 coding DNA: TGTGCCAGCAGCCAAGAGGCAGGCTCACCCTACGAGCAGTACTTC.

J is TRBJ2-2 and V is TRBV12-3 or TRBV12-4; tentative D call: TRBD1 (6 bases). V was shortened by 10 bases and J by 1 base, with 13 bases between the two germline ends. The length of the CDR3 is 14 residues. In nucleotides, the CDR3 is TGTGCCACGATACAGGGAAGGAACACCGGGGAGCTGTTTTTT. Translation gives CATIQGRNTGELFF.

CDR3 nucleotide sequence: TGTGCCAGCAGCATGGGACAGGTGTACAATGAGCAGTTCTTC. As protein: CASSMGQVYNEQFF. The rearrangement uses TRBV7-2 and TRBJ2-1; TRBD1 agrees at 8 bases. Germline loops: CDR1 SGHTA, CDR2 FQGNSA. V dropped 5 bases and J dropped 4; count of bases not matched to a gene: 4. The CDR3 has 14 amino acids.

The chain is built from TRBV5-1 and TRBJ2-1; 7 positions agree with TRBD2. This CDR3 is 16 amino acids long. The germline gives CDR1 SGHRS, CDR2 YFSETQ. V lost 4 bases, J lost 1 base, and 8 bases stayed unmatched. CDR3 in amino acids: CASSGSLAASYNEQFF. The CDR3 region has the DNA TGCGCCAGCAGCGGGAGCCTAGCGGCTTCCTACAATGAGCAGTTCTTC.

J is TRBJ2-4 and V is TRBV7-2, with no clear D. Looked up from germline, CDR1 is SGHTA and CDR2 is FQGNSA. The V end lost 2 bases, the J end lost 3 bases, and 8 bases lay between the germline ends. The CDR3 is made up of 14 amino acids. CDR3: CASSLSLDKNIQYF. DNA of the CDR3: TGTGCCAGCAGCTTAAGTCTGGACAAAAACATTCAGTACTTC.

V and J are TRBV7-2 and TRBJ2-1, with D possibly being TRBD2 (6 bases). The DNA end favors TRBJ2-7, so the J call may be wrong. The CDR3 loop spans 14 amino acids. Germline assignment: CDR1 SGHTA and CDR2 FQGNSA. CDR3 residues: CASSLGTIYNEQYF. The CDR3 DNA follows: TGTGCCAGCAGCTTAGGGACTATCTACAATGAGCAGTACTTC.

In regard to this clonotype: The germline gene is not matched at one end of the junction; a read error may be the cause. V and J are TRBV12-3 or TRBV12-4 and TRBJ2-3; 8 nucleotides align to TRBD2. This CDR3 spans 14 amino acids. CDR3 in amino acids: CASNGGGTGDAQYF. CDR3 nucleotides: TGTGCCAGCAATGGCGGGGGGACCGGAGATGCGCAGTATTTT.

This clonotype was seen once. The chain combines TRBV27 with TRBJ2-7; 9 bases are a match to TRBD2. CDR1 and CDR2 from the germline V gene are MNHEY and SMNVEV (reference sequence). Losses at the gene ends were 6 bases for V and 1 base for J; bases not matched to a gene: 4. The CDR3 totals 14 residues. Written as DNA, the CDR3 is TGTGCCAGCAGCGCTAGCGGGAATTCCTACGAGCAGTACTTC. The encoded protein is CASSASGNSYEQYF.

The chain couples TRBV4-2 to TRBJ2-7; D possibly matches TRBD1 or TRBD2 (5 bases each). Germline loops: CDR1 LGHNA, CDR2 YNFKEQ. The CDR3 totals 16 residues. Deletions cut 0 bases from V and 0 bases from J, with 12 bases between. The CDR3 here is CASSQEWGIGSYEQYF. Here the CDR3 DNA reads TGTGCCAGCAGCCAAGAATGGGGGATAGGCTCCTACGAGCAGTACTTC.

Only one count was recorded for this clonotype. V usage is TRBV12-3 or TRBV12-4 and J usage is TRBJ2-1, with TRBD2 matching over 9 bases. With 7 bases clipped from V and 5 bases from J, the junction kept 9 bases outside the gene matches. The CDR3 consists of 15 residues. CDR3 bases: TGTGCCAGCACGCAGACTAGCGGTAAAAACAATGAGCAGTTCTTC. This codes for CASTQTSGKNNEQFF.

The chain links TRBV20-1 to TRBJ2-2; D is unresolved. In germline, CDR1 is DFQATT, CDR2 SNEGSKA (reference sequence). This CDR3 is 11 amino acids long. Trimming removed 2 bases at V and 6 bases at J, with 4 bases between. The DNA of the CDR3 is TGCAGTGCTAGACCCGCCGGGGAGCTGTTTTTT. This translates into CSARPAGELFF.

The CDR3 nucleotides are TGTGCCTGGAGTGTACGGGGGTCAGATTCACCCCTCCACTTT. Protein product: CAWSVRGSDSPLHF. V usage is TRBV30 and J usage is TRBJ1-6; D perhaps matches TRBD1 (5 bases). Trimming removed 0 bases at V and 8 bases at J, with 11 bases between. The CDR3 is 14 amino acids. The germline gives CDR1 GTSNPN, CDR2 SVGIG (reference sequence).